This T cell receptor beta chain was recovered during a study of shared clonotypes between healthy human individuals. Study-level background: Used for every donor were three CD4 naive, three CD4 memory, two CD8 naive and one CD8 memory plate.

The length of the CDR3 is 19 residues. The V gene end was trimmed by 3 bases and the J gene end by 0 bases; junction bases not matched to a gene: 8. Germline-derived CDR1 and CDR2 are SGHRS and YFSETQ. Genomic DNA of every subset was divided equally among multiple immunoSEQ plates. Only in-frame clones appear in the TCRdb table, and some are missing; sequencing was by immunoSEQ multiplex PCR. The table lists roughly 1,100,000 clones, about 75% of them singletons. General study results and limits: Memory subsets generally showed lower estimated richness than naive subsets. When compared with the clonotypes that were shared by all four sorted-subset donors, the non-shared clonotypes turned out to have lower generation probabilities.

On this clone: Its antigen is currently unknown.

The genes are TRBV5-1 and TRBJ2-2; 13 bases agree with TRBD2. The receptor comes from a young man in good health. The sample comprised memory CD4+ T cells sorted from blood. Documented subset: CD45RA-negative fraction. The CDR3 loop reads CASSWTATSGRSNTGELFF. CDR3 coding DNA: TGCGCCAGCAGCTGGACCGCGACTAGCGGGAGGTCGAACACCGGGGAGCTGTTTTTT.